A selection of T cell receptor beta chains follows, all from one sample in a study of T cells after yellow fever vaccination. MiXCR, run by TCRdb on the 5' RACE reads, gives a single entry per CDR3 protein. The table includes roughly 310,000 distinct CDR3 sequences, 3% to 4.5% detected once. This specimen was PBMCs, taken on the day of the yellow fever booster vaccination. The origin of the receptors is a man younger than 35 who received the YFV17D yellow fever vaccine. The CDR3 runs from the conserved cysteine through the conserved F or W. A D gene is named only where the DNA matches it firmly. The listing skips clone size in some rows; elsewhere it reads once, few, many or a size class.

size: .
V: TRBV4-1
D: .
J: TRBJ1-2
DNA: TGCGCCAGCAGCCAGCAAGCTACAGAGGTTGCCTACACCTTC
CDR3: CASSQQATEVAYTF

size: many
V: TRBV10-3
D: .
J: TRBJ2-1
DNA: TGTGCCACTGCCTTTAGGGCGGTCAACGATGAGCAGTTCTTC
CDR3: CATAFRAVNDEQFF

size: .
V: TRBV5-4
D: .
J: TRBJ2-5
DNA: TGTGCCAGCAGCTTGTCCGGAAACCAAGAGACCCAGTACTTC
CDR3: CASSLSGNQETQYF

size: .
V: TRBV30
D: .
J: TRBJ2-7
DNA: TGTGCCTGGGGACTCGTGGCCGAGCAGTACTTC
CDR3: CAWGLVAEQYF

size: many
V: TRBV10-3
D: .
J: TRBJ2-3
DNA: TGTGCCATCGGAGTGGGCAGGGGCGCAGATACGCAGTATTTT
CDR3: CAIGVGRGADTQYF

size: few
V: TRBV4-1
D: .
J: TRBJ1-5
DNA: TGCGCCAGCAGCCCGACAGCCGAGTGGCAGCCCCAGCATTTT
CDR3: CASSPTAEWQPQHF

size: .
V: TRBV4-2
D: .
J: TRBJ1-5
DNA: TGTGCCAGCAGCCAAGAAGACGGTAGCAATCAGCCCCAGCATTTT
CDR3: CASSQEDGSNQPQHF

size: few
V: TRBV6-5
D: .
J: TRBJ1-2
DNA: TGTGCCAGCACCACCGCGAGCCACTATGGCTACACCTTC
CDR3: CASTTASHYGYTF

size: few
V: TRBV11-2
D: .
J: TRBJ2-2
DNA: TGTGCCAGCAGCTTAGACCCGCTGAACACCGGGGAGCTGTTTTTT
CDR3: CASSLDPLNTGELFF

size: .
V: TRBV29-1
D: .
J: TRBJ2-5
DNA: TGCAGCGTTGCCCAGGGGTCCGAGACCCAGTACTTC
CDR3: CSVAQGSETQYF

size: many
V: TRBV20-1
D: .
J: TRBJ2-1
DNA: TGCAGTGCTACACTAGCTAATGAGCAGTTCTTC
CDR3: CSATLANEQFF

size: few
V: TRBV18
D: .
J: TRBJ2-1
DNA: TGTGCCAGCTCACCACCGTCTGACAATGAGCAGTTCTTC
CDR3: CASSPPSDNEQFF

size: .
V: TRBV7-2
D: TRBD1
J: TRBJ2-6
DNA: TGTGCCAGCAGACATCGCCCGGGACAGGGGGATTATTTCTCTGGGGCCAACGTCCTGACTTTC
CDR3: CASRHRPGQGDYFSGANVLTF

size: .
V: TRBV20-1
D: TRBD2
J: TRBJ2-7
DNA: TGCAGTGCTTGGGGAAGCGGGAGCGAGCAGTACTTC
CDR3: CSAWGSGSEQYF

size: many
V: TRBV5-1
D: .
J: TRBJ2-1
DNA: TGCGCCAGCAGCTTTAGGGGAGACCCACATGAGCAGTTCTTC
CDR3: CASSFRGDPHEQFF

size: .
V: TRBV7-7
D: .
J: TRBJ2-7
DNA: TGTGCCAGCAGCCCCGGCTTACAGGGATACGAGCAGTACTTC
CDR3: CASSPGLQGYEQYF

size: many
V: TRBV20-1
D: .
J: TRBJ1-5
DNA: TGCAGTGCCCAGTGGACCAGCAATCAGCCCCAGCATTTT
CDR3: CSAQWTSNQPQHF

size: many
V: TRBV11-2
D: TRBD1
J: TRBJ1-1
DNA: TGTGCCAGCAGCTTAGCCTTGACTCGACAGGGCGAAGCTTTCTTT
CDR3: CASSLALTRQGEAFF

size: few
V: TRBV20-1
D: .
J: TRBJ1-2
DNA: TGCAGTGCTAGGGCTCTTGGGGACTATGGCTACACCTTC
CDR3: CSARALGDYGYTF

size: many
V: TRBV5-1
D: .
J: TRBJ2-3
DNA: TGCGCCAGCAGACCAACCGCAGGGGGGAGCACAGATACGCAGTATTTT
CDR3: CASRPTAGGSTDTQYF

size: .
V: TRBV11-2
D: TRBD1
J: TRBJ2-4
DNA: TGTGCCAGCAGCCAGCGGACAGGCGAATGGATTCAGTACTTC
CDR3: CASSQRTGEWIQYF

size: .
V: TRBV7-9
D: .
J: TRBJ1-1
DNA: TGTGCCAGCAGCTTGGGGGTTGGGGAGGCTGAAGCTTTCTTT
CDR3: CASSLGVGEAEAFF

size: few
V: TRBV4-1
D: .
J: TRBJ1-3
DNA: TGCGCCAGCAGCCACCTAGCCTCTGGAAACACCATATATTTT
CDR3: CASSHLASGNTIYF

size: .
V: TRBV5-1
D: TRBD1
J: TRBJ1-6
DNA: TGCGCCAGCAGCAGCCGGGACAGGGGGAATGGTTCACCCCTCCACTTT
CDR3: CASSSRDRGNGSPLHF

size: few
V: TRBV2
D: .
J: TRBJ2-3
DNA: TGTGCCAGCAGTCCCGGGCCCCAGCGTACGCAGTATTTT
CDR3: CASSPGPQRTQYF

size: .
V: TRBV6-2/TRBV6-3
D: .
J: TRBJ1-5
DNA: TGTGCCAGCAGTCCCGTGCGTGGTGGCTGGGATCAGCCCCAGCATTTT
CDR3: CASSPVRGGWDQPQHF

size: many
V: TRBV9
D: TRBD1
J: TRBJ1-1
DNA: TGTGCCAGCAGCCCAGCAGGCAGGGGGTGGACTGAAGCTTTCTTT
CDR3: CASSPAGRGWTEAFF

size: few
V: TRBV7-2
D: TRBD2
J: TRBJ2-5
DNA: TGTGCCAGCAGCTTCGGGACTAGCGGAGAGACCCAGTACTTC
CDR3: CASSFGTSGETQYF

size: .
V: TRBV5-4
D: .
J: TRBJ2-2
DNA: TGTGCCAGCAGCTTGGAATTCGCGACTACCAACGGGGAGCTGTTTTTT
CDR3: CASSLEFATTNGELFF

size: few
V: TRBV12-3/TRBV12-4
D: .
J: TRBJ1-6
DNA: TGTGCCAGCAGCACACAGGGACCAAATTCACCCCTCCACTTT
CDR3: CASSTQGPNSPLHF

size: many
V: TRBV18
D: TRBD1
J: TRBJ2-7
DNA: TGTGCCAGCTCACACACAGGGGGCAGGGGCGAGCAGTACTTC
CDR3: CASSHTGGRGEQYF

size: few
V: TRBV21-1
D: .
J: TRBJ1-6
DNA: TGTGCCAGCAGCAAAGGGGAACGGTATCGGTCACCCCTCCACTTT
CDR3: CASSKGERYRSPLHF

size: few
V: TRBV28
D: TRBD1
J: TRBJ1-2
DNA: TGTGCCAGCAGTTGGGGGGGGACAGTGGTCTATGGCTACACCTTC
CDR3: CASSWGGTVVYGYTF

size: many
V: TRBV7-2
D: .
J: TRBJ1-2
DNA: TGTGCCAGCAGCAGGGCCGGCGGTGGCTACACCTTC
CDR3: CASSRAGGGYTF

size: few
V: TRBV20-1
D: TRBD1
J: TRBJ1-1
DNA: TGCAGTGCTAGGCAAGGGGGCATGAACACTGAAGCTTTCTTT
CDR3: CSARQGGMNTEAFF

size: .
V: TRBV7-2
D: .
J: TRBJ1-2
DNA: TGTGCCAGCAGCTTAGCGAGGCTACCTGATGGTGGCTACACCTTC
CDR3: CASSLARLPDGGYTF

size: many
V: TRBV20-1
D: TRBD2
J: TRBJ2-5
DNA: TGCAGTGCTCGAGGTAGCGGGGGGGCCGGAGAGACCCAGTACTTC
CDR3: CSARGSGGAGETQYF

size: many
V: TRBV7-2
D: TRBD1
J: TRBJ1-2
DNA: TGTGCCAGCAGCTTATCACAGGGGTCTAATGGCTACACCTTC
CDR3: CASSLSQGSNGYTF

size: many
V: TRBV7-2
D: TRBD2
J: TRBJ2-5
DNA: TGTGCCAGCAGCTTAAACGGGGGGGCCATAGAGACCCAGTACTTC
CDR3: CASSLNGGAIETQYF

size: .
V: TRBV12-3/TRBV12-4
D: .
J: TRBJ2-1
DNA: TGTGCCAGCAGTGTAAAGTACAATGAGCAGTTCTTC
CDR3: CASSVKYNEQFF

size: many
V: TRBV25-1
D: .
J: TRBJ1-2
DNA: TGTGCCAGCAGTGACCCCACCCGTAACTATGGCTACACCTTC
CDR3: CASSDPTRNYGYTF

size: .
V: TRBV20-1
D: TRBD2
J: TRBJ2-5
DNA: TGCAGTGCCACTAGCGGGAGTCGGGGGTGGCGGACCCAGTACTTC
CDR3: CSATSGSRGWRTQYF